These 3 T cell receptor beta chains share one sample of origin, sequenced in a study of blood T cell repertoires in COVID-19 (dated by TCRdb to the early 2020s). The library relied on the immunoSEQ multiplex PCR assay. TCRdb re-hosts the immuneACCESS table, in-frame sequences only. Its copies lack some clones; in the studies checked, an unresolved V gene accounts for under half of them, and the cause for the rest is not known. The sample table lists about 220,000 clones, more than 65% of them with a count of one. The leading ten clones occupy around 9.5% of the sample. Material: peripheral blood. The receptor set was obtained from a middle-aged man with active or convalescent COVID-19.

This clone is a singleton in its sample. V and J are TRBV4-3 and TRBJ2-3; TRBD1 is a possible D gene (5 bases). The germline gives CDR1 LGHNA, CDR2 YSLEER. V was pared by 4 bases and J by 3 bases, with 17 bases between. The CDR3 has 16 residues. The CDR3 is CASSRARVALTDTQYF. Written as DNA, the CDR3 is TGCGCCAGCAGCCGGGCCAGGGTCGCTTTGACAGATACGCAGTATTTT.

The chain has TRBV2 and TRBJ1-2, with TRBD1 identical over 10 bases. The germline CDR1 and CDR2 sequences are SNHLY and FYNNEI. Trimming at V came to 6 bases and at J to 8 bases, leaving 9 bases not matched to a gene. This CDR3 has 14 amino acids. CDR3 residues: CASRVDRGRGGYTF. The CDR3 region has the DNA TGTGCCAGCAGGGTAGACAGGGGGCGCGGAGGCTACACCTTC.

V and J are TRBV18 and TRBJ1-2; D gene uncertain. This CDR3 has 13 residues. Germline V CDR1 and CDR2: KGHSH, LQKENI. Trimming removed 0 bases from V and 4 bases from J, with 6 bases in between. The CDR3, as DNA: TGTGCCAGCTCACCACCGAGCGCCTATGGCTACACCTTC. Residues: CASSPPSAYGYTF.